The entry below describes one T cell receptor (beta chain). The antigen is unknown. Use of 60 Vbeta and 13 Jbeta primers characterized the PCR. Under the authors' procedure: Per a later analysis, the number of unique TCR beta chains was around 80 million, of which about 10 million were shared. Some clones are missing from TCRdb's copy, which holds only in-frame ones; the method was immunoSEQ multiplex PCR. For V, J and clone size, that table is used; D and trimming come from the DNA. The sample lists 100,000 to 150,000 clones; just under 75% were seen once. This entry is derived from a study of cytomegalovirus exposure and HLA in healthy donors. Study-level results: A few V segments could not be told apart, such as TRBV6-2 and TRBV6-3, and were left out. Cytomegalovirus-associated status was assigned to about 180 TCR beta chains. It was reported that TCR beta sequences correctly inferred the HLA-A and HLA-B alleles for most subjects.

Trimming pared 4 bases from V and 4 bases from J, leaving 16 bases between. The CDR3 covers 15 residues. The germline CDR1 and CDR2 sequences are MDHEN and SYDVKM. The specimen sequenced was PBMCs. This sequence joins TRBV28 and TRBJ2-5; tentative D call: TRBD2 (6 bases). This sequence originates from a man aged 55-75 years in good health and CMV-seropositive. CDR3 nucleotide sequence: TGTGCCAGCAGTTGGGAGAGGGGAGGCTTAGAGACCCAGTACTTC. Its protein product is CASSWERGGLETQYF.